This T cell receptor (beta chain) stems from a study of T cell repertoires in cytomegalovirus infection. At the level of the study: CMV infection and matching HLA type were both indicated by public TCR beta signatures. Study results and limitations: Totalled public TCR beta family frequency picked out people who carried CMV plus the relevant HLA. Clonotype analysis showed dominance of the ex vivo response by HLA-C-restricted CMV-specific TCR beta clonotypes.

Concerning this clonotype itself: Antigen: not known.

Germline values: CDR1 LGHNA, CDR2 YSLEER. The CDR3 has 14 residues. V was clipped by 1 base and J by 0 bases, with 7 bases between them. TCRdb passed the reads through MiXCR, listing each CDR3 protein once. The repertoire holds around 270,000 distinct CDR3 sequences, with 9.1% as singletons. This chain uses TRBV4-3 with TRBJ2-7; maybe TRBD2 (5 bases). Input material: PBMCs. The clonotype comes from a human donor in good health (CMV status not recorded). Some clones in this sample may be carry-over from other donors' samples. The CDR3 loop is CASSQAGNSYEQYF. CDR3 coding DNA: TGCGCCAGCAGCCAAGCCGGGAACTCCTACGAGCAGTACTTC.